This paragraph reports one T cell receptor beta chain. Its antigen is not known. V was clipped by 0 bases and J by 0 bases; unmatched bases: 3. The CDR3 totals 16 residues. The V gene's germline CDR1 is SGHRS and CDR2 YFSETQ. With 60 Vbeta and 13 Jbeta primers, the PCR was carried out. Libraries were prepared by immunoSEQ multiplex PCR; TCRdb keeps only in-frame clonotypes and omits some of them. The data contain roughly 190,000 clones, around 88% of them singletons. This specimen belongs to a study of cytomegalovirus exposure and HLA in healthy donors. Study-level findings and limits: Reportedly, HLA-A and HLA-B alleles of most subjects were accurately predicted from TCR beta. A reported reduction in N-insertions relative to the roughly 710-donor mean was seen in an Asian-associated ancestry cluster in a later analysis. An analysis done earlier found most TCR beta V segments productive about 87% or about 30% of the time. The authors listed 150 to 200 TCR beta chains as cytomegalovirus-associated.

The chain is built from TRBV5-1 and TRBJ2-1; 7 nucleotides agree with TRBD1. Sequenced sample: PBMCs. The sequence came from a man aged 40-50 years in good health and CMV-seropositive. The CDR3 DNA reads TGCGCCAGCAGCTTGGGACAGGGCAGCTCCTACAATGAGCAGTTCTTC. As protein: CASSLGQGSSYNEQFF. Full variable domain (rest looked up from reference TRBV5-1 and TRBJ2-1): KAGVTQTPRYLIKTRGQQVTLSCSPISGHRSVSWYQQTPGQGLQFLFEYFSETQRNKGNFPGRFSGRQFSNSRSEMNVSTLELGDSALYLCASSLGQGSSYNEQFFGPGTRLTVL.